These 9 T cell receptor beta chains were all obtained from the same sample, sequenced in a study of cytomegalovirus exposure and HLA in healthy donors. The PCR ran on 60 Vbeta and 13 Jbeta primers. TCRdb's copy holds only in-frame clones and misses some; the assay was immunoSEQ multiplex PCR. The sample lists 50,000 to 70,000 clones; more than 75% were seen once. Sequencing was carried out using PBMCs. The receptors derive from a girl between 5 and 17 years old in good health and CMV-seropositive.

DNA of the CDR3: TGTGCCAGCAGCTTTAGCGGCAGCACAGATACGCAGTATTTT. It codes for CASSFSGSTDTQYF. The V and J genes are TRBV7-2 and TRBJ2-3; D is possibly TRBD2 (6 bases). Deletions cut 3 bases from V and 0 bases from J, with 7 bases between. The germline gives CDR1 SGHTA, CDR2 FQGNSA. This CDR3 has 14 amino acids.

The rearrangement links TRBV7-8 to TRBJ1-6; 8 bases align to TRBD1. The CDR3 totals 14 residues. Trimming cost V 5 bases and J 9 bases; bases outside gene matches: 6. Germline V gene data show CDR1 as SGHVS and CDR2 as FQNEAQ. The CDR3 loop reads CASSVTGGTSPLHF. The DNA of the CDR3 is TGTGCCAGCAGCGTAACAGGGGGGACTTCACCCCTCCACTTT. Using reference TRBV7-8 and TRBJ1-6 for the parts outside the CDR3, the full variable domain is GAGVSQSPRYKVAKRGQDVALRCDPISGHVSLFWYQQALGQGPEFLTYFQNEAQLDKSGLPSDRFFAERPEGSVSTLKIQRTQQEDSAVYLCASSVTGGTSPLHFGNGTRLTVT.

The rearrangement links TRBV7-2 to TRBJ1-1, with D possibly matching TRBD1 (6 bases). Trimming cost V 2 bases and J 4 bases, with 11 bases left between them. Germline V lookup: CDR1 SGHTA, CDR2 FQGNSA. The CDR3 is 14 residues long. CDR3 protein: CASSLQGSGTEAFF. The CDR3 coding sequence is TGTGCCAGCAGCTTACAGGGGTCCGGCACTGAAGCTTTCTTT.

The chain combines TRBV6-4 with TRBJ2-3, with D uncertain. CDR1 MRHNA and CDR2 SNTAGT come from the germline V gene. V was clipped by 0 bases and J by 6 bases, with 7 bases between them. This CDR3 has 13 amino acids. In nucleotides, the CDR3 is TGTGCCAGCAGTGACTCGCCGGAGGATACGCAGTATTTT. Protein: CASSDSPEDTQYF.

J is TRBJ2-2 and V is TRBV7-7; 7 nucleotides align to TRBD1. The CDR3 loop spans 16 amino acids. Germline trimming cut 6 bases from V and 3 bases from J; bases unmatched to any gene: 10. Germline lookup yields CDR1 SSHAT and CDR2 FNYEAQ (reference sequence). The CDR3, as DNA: TGTGCCAGCAGTCCAACCCGGACAGGCCACACCGGGGAGCTGTTTTTT. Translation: CASSPTRTGHTGELFF. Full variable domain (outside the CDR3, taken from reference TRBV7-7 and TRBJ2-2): GAGVSQSPRYKVTKRGQDVTLRCDPISSHATLYWYQQALGQGPEFLTYFNYEAQPDKSGLPSDRFSAERPEGSISTLTIQRTEQRDSAMYRCASSPTRTGHTGELFFGEGSRLTVL.

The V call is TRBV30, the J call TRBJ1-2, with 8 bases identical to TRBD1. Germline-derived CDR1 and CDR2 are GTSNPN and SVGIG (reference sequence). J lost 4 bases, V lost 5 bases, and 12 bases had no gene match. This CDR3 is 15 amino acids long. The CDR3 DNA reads TGTGCCTGGGAACGACAGGGGCCCTCCTTCTATGGCTACACCTTC. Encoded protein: CAWERQGPSFYGYTF.

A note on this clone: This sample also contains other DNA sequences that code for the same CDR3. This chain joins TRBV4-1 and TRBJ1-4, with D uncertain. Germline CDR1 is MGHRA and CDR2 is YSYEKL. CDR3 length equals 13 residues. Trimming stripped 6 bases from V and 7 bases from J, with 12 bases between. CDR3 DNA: TGCGCCAGCAGAAAAGCTGGCGGTGAAAAACTGTTTTTT. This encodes CASRKAGGEKLFF.

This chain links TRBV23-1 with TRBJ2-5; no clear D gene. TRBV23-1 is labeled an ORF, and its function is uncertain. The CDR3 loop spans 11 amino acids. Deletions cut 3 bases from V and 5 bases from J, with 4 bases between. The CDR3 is CASSHRETQYF. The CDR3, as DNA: TGCGCCAGCAGTCACAGGGAGACCCAGTACTTC.

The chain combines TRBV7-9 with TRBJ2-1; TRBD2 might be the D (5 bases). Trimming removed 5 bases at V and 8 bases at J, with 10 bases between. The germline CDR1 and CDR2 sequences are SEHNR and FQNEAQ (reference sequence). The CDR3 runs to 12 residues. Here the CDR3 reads CASSPLAHEQFF. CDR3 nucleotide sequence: TGTGCCAGCAGCCCGCTAGCCCATGAGCAGTTCTTC. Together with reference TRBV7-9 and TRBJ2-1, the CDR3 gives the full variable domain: DTGVSQNPRHKITKRGQNVTFRCDPISEHNRLYWYRQTLGQGPEFLTYFQNEAQLEKSRLLSDRFSAERPKGSFSTLEIQRTEQGDSAMYLCASSPLAHEQFFGPGTRLTVL.